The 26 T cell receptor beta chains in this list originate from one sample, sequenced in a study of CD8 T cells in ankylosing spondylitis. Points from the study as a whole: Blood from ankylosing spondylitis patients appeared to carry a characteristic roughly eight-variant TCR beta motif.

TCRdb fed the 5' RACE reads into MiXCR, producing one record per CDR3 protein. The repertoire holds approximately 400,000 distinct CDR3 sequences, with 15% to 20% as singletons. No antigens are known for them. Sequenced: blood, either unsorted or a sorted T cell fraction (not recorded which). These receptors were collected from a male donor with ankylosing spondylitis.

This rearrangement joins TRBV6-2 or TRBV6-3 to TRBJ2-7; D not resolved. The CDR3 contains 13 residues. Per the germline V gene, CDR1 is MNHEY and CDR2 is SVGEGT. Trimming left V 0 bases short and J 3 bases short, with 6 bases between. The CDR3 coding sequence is TGTGCCAGCAGTTACTCGATTGTCTACGAGCAGTACTTC. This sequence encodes CASSYSIVYEQYF.

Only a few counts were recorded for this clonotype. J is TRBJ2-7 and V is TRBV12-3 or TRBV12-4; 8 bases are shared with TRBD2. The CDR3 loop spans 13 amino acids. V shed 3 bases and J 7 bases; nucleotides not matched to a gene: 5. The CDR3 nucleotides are TGTGCCAGCAGTTTGACTAGCGCGGGGGAGCAGTACTTC. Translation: CASSLTSAGEQYF.

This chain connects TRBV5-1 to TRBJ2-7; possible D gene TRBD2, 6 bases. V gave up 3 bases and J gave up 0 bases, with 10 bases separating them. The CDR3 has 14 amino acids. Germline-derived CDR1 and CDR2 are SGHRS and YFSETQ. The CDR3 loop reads CASSSAGTSYEQYF. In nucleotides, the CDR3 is TGCGCCAGCAGCTCGGCGGGGACCTCCTACGAGCAGTACTTC.

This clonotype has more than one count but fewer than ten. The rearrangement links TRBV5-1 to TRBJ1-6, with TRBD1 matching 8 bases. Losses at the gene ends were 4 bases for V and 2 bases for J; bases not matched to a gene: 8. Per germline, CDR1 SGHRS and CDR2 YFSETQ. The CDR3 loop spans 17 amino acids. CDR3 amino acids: CASSGGQGDPYNSPLHF. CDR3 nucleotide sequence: TGCGCCAGCAGCGGCGGACAGGGCGACCCCTATAATTCACCCCTCCACTTT.

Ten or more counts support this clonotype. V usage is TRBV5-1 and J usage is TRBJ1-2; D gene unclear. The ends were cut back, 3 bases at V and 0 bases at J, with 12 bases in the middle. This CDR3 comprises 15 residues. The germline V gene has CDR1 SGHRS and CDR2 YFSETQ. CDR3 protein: CASSSRLNSNYGYTF. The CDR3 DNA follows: TGCGCCAGCAGCTCCAGACTGAATTCTAACTATGGCTACACCTTC. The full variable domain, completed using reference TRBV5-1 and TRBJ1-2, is KAGVTQTPRYLIKTRGQQVTLSCSPISGHRSVSWYQQTPGQGLQFLFEYFSETQRNKGNFPGRFSGRQFSNSRSEMNVSTLELGDSALYLCASSSRLNSNYGYTFGSGTRLTVV.

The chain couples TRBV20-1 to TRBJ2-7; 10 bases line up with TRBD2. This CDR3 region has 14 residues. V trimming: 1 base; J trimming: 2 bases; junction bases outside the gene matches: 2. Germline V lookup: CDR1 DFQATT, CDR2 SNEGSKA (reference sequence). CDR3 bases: TGCAGTGCTAGAGGACTAGCGGGCCCCTACGAGCAGTACTTC. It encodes CSARGLAGPYEQYF.

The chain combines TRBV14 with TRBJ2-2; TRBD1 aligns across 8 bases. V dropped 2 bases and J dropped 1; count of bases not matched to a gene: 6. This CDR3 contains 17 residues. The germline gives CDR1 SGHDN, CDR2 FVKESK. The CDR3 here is CASSQYSGTGNTGELFF. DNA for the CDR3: TGTGCCAGCAGCCAATACTCCGGGACAGGGAACACCGGGGAGCTGTTTTTT.

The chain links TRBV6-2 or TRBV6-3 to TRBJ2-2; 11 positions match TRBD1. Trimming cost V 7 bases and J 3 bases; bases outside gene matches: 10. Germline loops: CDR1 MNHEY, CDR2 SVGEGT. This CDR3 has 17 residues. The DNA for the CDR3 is TGTGCCAGCAAATCCAGGACAGGGGGCTTCGACACCGGGGAGCTGTTTTTT. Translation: CASKSRTGGFDTGELFF.

The CDR3 nucleotides are TGTGCCAGCAGCTTGTGGTCAGGGAAGAGGAGTTCACCCCTCCACTTT. This translates into CASSLWSGKRSSPLHF. J is TRBJ1-6 and V is TRBV5-5, with a possible D match to TRBD1 (5 bases). Germline-derived CDR1 and CDR2 are SGHKS and YYEKEE (reference sequence). The length of the CDR3 is 16 residues. V lost 1 base, J lost 9 bases, and 17 bases lay in between.

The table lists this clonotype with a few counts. CDR3 sequence (DNA): TGTGCCAGCAGCCGCAGGGGGATTAGCTCCTACAATGAGCAGTTCTTC. Amino acid sequence: CASSRRGISSYNEQFF. V gene TRBV7-2 combines with J gene TRBJ2-1; 7 bases are shared with TRBD1. This CDR3 has 16 amino acids. V lost 5 bases to trimming and J lost 0 bases; unmatched junction nucleotides: 7. The germline CDR1 and CDR2 sequences are SGHTA and FQGNSA.

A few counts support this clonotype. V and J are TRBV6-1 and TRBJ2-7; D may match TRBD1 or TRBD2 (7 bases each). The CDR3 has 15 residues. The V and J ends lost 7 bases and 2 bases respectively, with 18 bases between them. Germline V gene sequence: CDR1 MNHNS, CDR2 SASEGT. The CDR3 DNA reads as TGTGCCAGCAACGCTCAGGGGGGGCAGGCCTACGAGCAGTACTTC. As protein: CASNAQGGQAYEQYF.

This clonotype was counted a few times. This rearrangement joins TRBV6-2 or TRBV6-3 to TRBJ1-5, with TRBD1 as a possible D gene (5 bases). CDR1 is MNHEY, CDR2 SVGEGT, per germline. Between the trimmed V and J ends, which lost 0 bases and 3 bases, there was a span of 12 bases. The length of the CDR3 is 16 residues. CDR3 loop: CASSYSITGHNQPQHF. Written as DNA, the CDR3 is TGTGCCAGCAGTTACTCAATCACAGGACACAATCAGCCCCAGCATTTT.

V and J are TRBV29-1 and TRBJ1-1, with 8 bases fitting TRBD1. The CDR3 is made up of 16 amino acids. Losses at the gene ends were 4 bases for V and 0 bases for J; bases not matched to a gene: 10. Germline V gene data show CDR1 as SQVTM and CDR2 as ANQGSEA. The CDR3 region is CSVVWKRQGLNTEAFF. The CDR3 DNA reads TGCAGCGTTGTATGGAAGCGACAGGGGCTGAACACTGAAGCTTTCTTT. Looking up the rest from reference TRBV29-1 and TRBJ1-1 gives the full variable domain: SAVISQKPSRDICQRGTSLTIQCQVDSQVTMMFWYRQQPGQSLTLIATANQGSEATYESGFVIDKFPISRPNLTFSTLTVSNMSPEDSSIYLCSVVWKRQGLNTEAFFGQGTRLTVV.

The CDR3 sequence: CASRGGTSYEQYF. The CDR3 nucleotides read TGTGCCAGCAGGGGAGGAACATCCTACGAGCAGTACTTC. The rearrangement links TRBV6-2 or TRBV6-3 to TRBJ2-7; weak D call: TRBD2 (6 bases). Between the trimmed V and J ends, which lost 6 bases and 1 base, there was a span of 10 bases. In germline, CDR1 is MNHEY, CDR2 SVGEGT. This CDR3 is built from 13 residues.

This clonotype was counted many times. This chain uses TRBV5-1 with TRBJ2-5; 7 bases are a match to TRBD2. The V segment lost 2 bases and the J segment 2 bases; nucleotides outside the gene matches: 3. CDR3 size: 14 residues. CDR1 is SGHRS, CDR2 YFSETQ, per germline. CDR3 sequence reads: CASSLSGAQETQYF. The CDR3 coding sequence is TGCGCCAGCAGCTTAAGCGGGGCTCAAGAGACCCAGTACTTC.

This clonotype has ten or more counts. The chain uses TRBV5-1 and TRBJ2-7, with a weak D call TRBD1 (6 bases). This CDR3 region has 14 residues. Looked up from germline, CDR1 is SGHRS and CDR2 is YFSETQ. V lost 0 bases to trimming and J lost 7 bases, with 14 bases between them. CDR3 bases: TGCGCCAGCAGCTTGGTCCAGGGGAGAGGGGAGCAGTACTTC. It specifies CASSLVQGRGEQYF.

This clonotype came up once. CDR3 nucleotides: TGCAGTGCCCTACAGGGCTCCTATAATTCACCCCTCCACTTT. This codes for CSALQGSYNSPLHF. The chain has TRBV20-1 and TRBJ1-6; D is perhaps TRBD1 (6 bases). CDR1 and CDR2 from the germline V gene are DFQATT and SNEGSKA (reference sequence). V lost 6 bases to trimming and J lost 0 bases, with 9 bases between them. The length of the CDR3 is 14 residues.

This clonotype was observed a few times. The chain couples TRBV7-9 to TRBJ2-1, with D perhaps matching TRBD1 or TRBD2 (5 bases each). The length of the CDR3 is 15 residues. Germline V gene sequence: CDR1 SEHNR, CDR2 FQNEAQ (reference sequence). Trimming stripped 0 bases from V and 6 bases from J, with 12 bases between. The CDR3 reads CASSLAIGTLNEQFF. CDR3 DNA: TGTGCCAGCAGCTTAGCGATAGGGACCCTCAATGAGCAGTTCTTC.

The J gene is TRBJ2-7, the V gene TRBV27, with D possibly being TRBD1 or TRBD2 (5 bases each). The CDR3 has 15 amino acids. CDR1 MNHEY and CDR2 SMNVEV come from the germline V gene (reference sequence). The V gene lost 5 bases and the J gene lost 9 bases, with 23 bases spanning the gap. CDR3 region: CASSPSVGPTKGQYF. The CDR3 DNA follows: TGTGCCAGCAGTCCCTCGGTGGGACCTACGAAGGGGCAGTACTTC.

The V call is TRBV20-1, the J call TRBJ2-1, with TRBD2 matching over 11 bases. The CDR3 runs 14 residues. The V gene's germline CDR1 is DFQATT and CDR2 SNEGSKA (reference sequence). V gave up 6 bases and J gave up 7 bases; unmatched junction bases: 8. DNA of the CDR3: TGCAGTGCCCCCGATAGCGGGAGGGCGAATGAGCAGTTCTTC. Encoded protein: CSAPDSGRANEQFF.

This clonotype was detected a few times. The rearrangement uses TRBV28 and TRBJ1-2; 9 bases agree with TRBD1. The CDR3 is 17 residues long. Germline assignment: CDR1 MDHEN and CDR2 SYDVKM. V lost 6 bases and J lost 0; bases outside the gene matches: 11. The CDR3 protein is CASRPGQGKRSNYGYTF. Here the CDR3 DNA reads TGTGCCAGCAGGCCTGGACAGGGGAAAAGGTCTAACTATGGCTACACCTTC.

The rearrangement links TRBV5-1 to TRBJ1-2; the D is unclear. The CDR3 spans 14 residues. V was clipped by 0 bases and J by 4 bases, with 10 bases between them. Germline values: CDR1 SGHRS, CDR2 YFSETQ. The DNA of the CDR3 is TGCGCCAGCAGCTTGGGACAAGAAGTCTATGGCTACACCTTC. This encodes CASSLGQEVYGYTF.

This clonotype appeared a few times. CDR3: CSASTTNEQFF. In DNA, the CDR3 is TGCAGTGCTAGTACTACCAATGAGCAGTTCTTC. The rearrangement uses TRBV20-1 and TRBJ2-1, with D unclear. V gave up 3 bases and J gave up 6 bases, with 6 bases separating them. The germline gives CDR1 DFQATT, CDR2 SNEGSKA (reference sequence). The CDR3 consists of 11 residues.

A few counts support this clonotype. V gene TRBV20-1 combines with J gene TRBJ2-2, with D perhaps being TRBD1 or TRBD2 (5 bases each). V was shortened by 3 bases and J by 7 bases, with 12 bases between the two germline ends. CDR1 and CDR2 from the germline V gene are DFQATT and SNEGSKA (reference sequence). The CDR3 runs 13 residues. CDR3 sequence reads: CSASGDGVGELFF. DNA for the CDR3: TGCAGTGCTAGTGGGGACGGAGTCGGGGAGCTGTTTTTT.

The CDR3, as DNA: TGTGCCAGCAGATCACGACAGGAGAACACCGGGGAGCTGTTTTTT. Translation gives CASRSRQENTGELFF. The rearrangement joins TRBV7-9 to TRBJ2-2, with D possibly matching TRBD1 (6 bases). Deletions cut 6 bases from V and 1 base from J, with 12 bases between. This CDR3 spans 15 amino acids. Germline loops: CDR1 SEHNR, CDR2 FQNEAQ (reference sequence).

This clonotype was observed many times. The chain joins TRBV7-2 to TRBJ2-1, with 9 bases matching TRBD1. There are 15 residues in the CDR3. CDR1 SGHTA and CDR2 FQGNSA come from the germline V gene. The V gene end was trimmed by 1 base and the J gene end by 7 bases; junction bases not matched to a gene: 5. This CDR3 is CASSLVGTGTNEQFF. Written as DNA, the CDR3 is TGTGCCAGCAGCTTAGTCGGGACAGGGACTAATGAGCAGTTCTTC.